This T cell receptor (beta chain) was captured in a study of identical twins (dated by TCRdb to the mid-2010s). For the study in its entirety: To test whether fetal clonotypes persist, this study deep-sequenced TCR alpha and beta repertoires from monozygotic twins, from unrelated adults of various ages, and from cord blood. To rule out contamination, replicate twin experiments were performed at different times with different library preparation protocols.

Every donor was a healthy Caucasian. Three pairs of female monozygotic twins, all aged roughly 18 to 30 years, were included in the twin cohort. Positive isolation kits from Invitrogen were used to isolate the CD4+ and CD8+ T cell populations. In its sample, this clonotype was seen a few times. There is no known antigen for this receptor. The sample holds no much larger clone one base away, and base qualities are not on file. Findings and caveats that apply to the study as a whole: In beta out-of-frame sequences, excess twin sharing was weaker, because having fewer shared sequences lowered the signal-to-noise ratio. In monozygotic twins, out-of-frame TCR alpha sharing was systematically underestimated by recombination models, although the models agreed with sharing between unrelated individuals. Zero-insertion analyses could be partly confounded by invariant T cells such as MAIT and iNKT, although diverse VJ usage argued against such confounding for most clonotypes. Fewer insertions were carried by abundant cord blood beta clonotypes, a similar but weaker trend appeared in young adult naive repertoires, and no such trend appeared in memory repertoires. Compared with coincidental sharing between unrelated individuals, an excess of low generation-probability sequences was observed among out-of-frame TCR alpha sequences shared between twins. Conclusions relied on cross-sectional statistical analysis, since the same donors could not be followed over many years.

The CDR3 starts with the cysteine, ends with the phenylalanine, and has 14 residues. Only the CDR3 DNA stays, 42 bases, in frame from base 1. Cut back by 0 bases and 5 bases, the V and J ends lie 8 bases apart. From a lookup of the germline V gene, CDR1 and CDR2 are LGHNA and YSLEER. Libraries were prepared through 5' RACE. Sequencing instrument: Illumina HiSeq 2000. Template switching introduced a universal primer binding site; the final cDNA contained a unique molecular identifier, enabling accurate counting of TCR cDNA molecules. Specific primers in the conserved constant-segment region were used to synthesize first-strand cDNA for the TCR alpha and beta chains. To control for contamination, each cDNA library was double barcoded with a SMART-Mk sample barcode plus Illumina barcodes. TruSeq adapter sequences, together with Illumina sample barcodes, were added in two successive PCR steps. TCR alpha and beta cDNA libraries were sequenced on the Illumina HiSeq platform with custom primers. On the study's bioinformatics: MiGEC processed the raw reads to extract unique molecular identifiers, while MiXCR was used to determine the CDR3 positions. For each individual, recombination models were inferred using an EM algorithm with the repgenHMM and IGoR tools. The tcR package in R was used for shared clonotype analysis, with sharing normalized by the product of cloneset sizes. To study raw recombination without the effects of thymic and clonal selection, out-of-frame nonproductive sequences were analyzed. TCRdb reprocessing: public reads trimmed at Q25 with fastp, clones called with MiXCR, in-frame beta chains kept. Every distinct CDR3 protein forms one entry, paired with its most common genes and DNA. The V and J calls reflect TCRdb's pipeline rather than the authors' work. Present in this sample are 450,000 or so distinct CDR3 sequences, over 12% of which were seen just once. The top ten hold 0.5% to 0.65% of the sample.

This same sample was also taken into another study, of yellow fever vaccine responses in identical twins. The second paper further reports: The T cell response to vaccination in identical twins was reported by the authors to appear partly convergent and partly personalized. Focusing on identical twins, the study followed the T cell clones that responded to the vaccine, and did so with precision.

The material sequenced was CD4+ T cells sorted from blood. This TCR was sampled from a young woman in good health. The rearrangement combines TRBV4-3 with TRBJ2-1; the D gene is unclear. The DNA sequence is as follows: TGCGCCAGCAGCCAAGAAGACACCGACAATGAGCAGTTCTTC. Translation gives CASSQEDTDNEQFF.